This TCR beta chain is drawn from a study of shared clonotypes between healthy human individuals. Note on this clone: The antigen is undetermined.

This CDR3 comprises 13 residues. CDR1 SGHAT and CDR2 FQNNGV come from the germline V gene. Deletions cut 8 bases from V and 4 bases from J, with 14 bases between. Caucasian adults living in Nashville, Tennessee, provided all samples. Data came from immunoSEQ multiplex PCR; TCRdb stores just in-frame clones and leaves some out. The sample has 1.5 million to 1.9 million clones, nearly 99% seen once. General study points: Memory subsets generally showed lower estimated richness than naive subsets.

Sequencing was performed on naive CD4+ T cells sorted from blood. Subset given: CD45RA+ positively selected. The J gene is TRBJ2-5, the V gene TRBV11-2; D remains ambiguous. The receptor was isolated from a man aged 30-40 years in good health. As DNA, the CDR3 is TGTGCCAGCCGAAGATGGATCGGAGAGACCCAGTACTTC. This encodes CASRRWIGETQYF.